The 8 T cell receptor beta chains below come from one sample, sequenced in a study of early T cells in non-severe SARS-CoV-2 infection (dated by TCRdb to the early 2020s). The receptor library was made with 5' RACE. TCRdb names NextSeq 500 as the instrument used. TCRdb redid the processing of the public reads, applying fastp at Q25 and MiXCR, and retained in-frame beta chains. Rows are unified per CDR3 protein, each entry keeping the most common DNA and genes. For this sample the table gives around 22,000 distinct CDR3 sequences, of which 3% to 4% were detected only once. The ten largest clones capture around 5.6% of the sample. Sequencing was carried out using whole blood. The receptors were gathered from an adult who was a healthcare worker with PCR-confirmed SARS-CoV-2 infection or an uninfected control (not recorded which).

This clonotype was seen many times. The rearrangement uses TRBV20-1 and TRBJ2-1; D gene ambiguous. Germline V CDR1 and CDR2: DFQATT, SNEGSKA (reference sequence). Trimming pared 0 bases from V and 2 bases from J, leaving 11 bases between. This CDR3 is 15 amino acids long. Here the CDR3 reads CSARDPRLPYNEQFF. The DNA for the CDR3 is TGCAGTGCTAGAGATCCCAGATTACCCTACAATGAGCAGTTCTTC.

This clonotype is classed as medium-sized. The V call is TRBV6-4, the J call TRBJ2-5, with 10 bases aligning to TRBD2. The V and J ends lost 0 bases and 4 bases, in that order; junction bases with no gene match: 2. The CDR3 runs to 15 residues. Germline values: CDR1 MRHNA, CDR2 SNTAGT. CDR3 loop: CASSDSAGGPETQYF. In DNA form, the CDR3 reads TGTGCCAGCAGTGACTCAGCGGGGGGGCCAGAGACCCAGTACTTC.

This clonotype counts as hyperexpanded. At one end the junction does not follow the germline gene, possibly because of a read error. The chain uses TRBV7-7 and TRBJ1-1; the D gene is possibly TRBD1 (6 bases). Germline lookup yields CDR1 SSHAT and CDR2 FNYEAQ (reference sequence). CDR3 length equals 13 residues. The CDR3 region is CASSPGTGTEAFF. The CDR3 DNA sequence: TGTGCTAGCAGCCCGGGAACAGGGACTGAAGCTTTCTTT.

The chain employs TRBV29-1 and TRBJ2-6; D is undetermined. Germline V CDR1 and CDR2: SQVTM, ANQGSEA. Trimming stripped 3 bases from V and 0 bases from J, with 6 bases between. The CDR3 totals 14 residues. DNA of the CDR3: TGCAGCGTTGACGGAAGCTCTGGGGCCAACGTCCTGACTTTC. It yields the protein CSVDGSSGANVLTF.

This clonotype has at least ten counts. V gene TRBV7-9 combines with J gene TRBJ2-7, with D perhaps TRBD1 (6 bases). The CDR3 has 14 amino acids. Trimming cost V 5 bases and J 0 bases, with 11 bases left between them. Germline V lookup: CDR1 SEHNR, CDR2 FQNEAQ (reference sequence). The CDR3: CASSNRTVSYEQYF. The CDR3 coding sequence is TGTGCCAGCAGCAATCGGACAGTCTCCTACGAGCAGTACTTC.

This clonotype was recorded many times. The V call is TRBV7-2, the J call TRBJ2-5, with 8 bases lining up with TRBD1. The CDR3 length is 14 residues. Germline V gene sequence: CDR1 SGHTA, CDR2 FQGNSA. J was trimmed by 5 bases and V by 5 bases; bases with no gene match: 7. The CDR3 bases are TGTGCCAGCAGCCGCGGACAGGGATTCGAGACCCAGTACTTC. Translating gives CASSRGQGFETQYF.

This clonotype appeared many times. The chain has TRBV7-9 and TRBJ2-3; D is possibly TRBD2 (6 bases). Trimming cost V 5 bases and J 2 bases, with 20 bases left between them. The CDR3 covers 17 residues. In germline, CDR1 is SEHNR, CDR2 FQNEAQ (reference sequence). The CDR3 spells CASSPRRGLMSTDTQYF. The DNA for the CDR3 is TGTGCCAGCAGCCCCCGTAGGGGACTGATGTCCACAGATACGCAGTATTTT. Using reference TRBV7-9 and TRBJ2-3 for the parts outside the CDR3, the full variable domain is DTGVSQNPRHKITKRGQNVTFRCDPISEHNRLYWYRQTLGQGPEFLTYFQNEAQLEKSRLLSDRFSAERPKGSFSTLEIQRTEQGDSAMYLCASSPRRGLMSTDTQYFGPGTRLTVL.

This clonotype was seen a few times. V and J are TRBV7-2 and TRBJ1-5; possible D gene TRBD1, 5 bases. The CDR3 sequence is 14 residues long. Germline CDR1 and CDR2: SGHTA and FQGNSA. Between the trimmed V and J ends, which lost 7 bases and 4 bases, there was a span of 14 bases. The CDR3 DNA follows: TGTGCCAGCACCGGGGGAGGGCCGAATCAGCCCCAGCATTTT. It encodes CASTGGGPNQPQHF.